This is a list of T cell receptor beta chains from one sample in a study of post-analysis software for immune sequencing data. TCRdb called the PCR reads again in MiXCR, with one record for every CDR3 protein. This sample has 700,000 to 900,000 distinct CDR3 sequences, with 35% to 55% found just once. Material: blood. The receptor source for this set is a girl aged 10-17 years with multiple sclerosis. Each CDR3 is given with its conserved first and last residue. A D gene is named only where the DNA matches it firmly. Size tells how often a clone was seen (once, few, many) or the class of an expanded clone, and some rows leave it out.

j_gene: TRBJ2-3; len: 15; abundance: -; v_gene: TRBV29-1; d_gene: -; CDR3nt: TGCAGCGTTGCCCTCCTAGGAACCCGGGGAGATACGCAGTATTTT; CDR3aa: CSVALLGTRGDTQYF
j_gene: TRBJ2-7; len: 13; abundance: many; v_gene: TRBV6-5; d_gene: -; CDR3nt: TGTGCTTCCTTATCTACAGTGACCTACGAGCAGTACTTC; CDR3aa: CASLSTVTYEQYF
j_gene: TRBJ1-5; len: 16; abundance: -; v_gene: TRBV12-3/TRBV12-4; d_gene: TRBD1; CDR3nt: TGTGCCAGCAGTTTATCCCGGGACAGGGGGGTGGGGTTGCAGCATTTT; CDR3aa: CASSLSRDRGVGLQHF
j_gene: TRBJ2-3; len: 15; abundance: -; v_gene: TRBV11-2; d_gene: -; CDR3nt: TGTGCCAGCAGCCCGTCTAGCAGATACACAGATACGCAGTATTTT; CDR3aa: CASSPSSRYTDTQYF
j_gene: TRBJ2-1; len: 14; abundance: -; v_gene: TRBV11-2; d_gene: TRBD1; CDR3nt: TGTGCCAGCAGCTGGGCGGACAGGGCGAATGAGCAGTTCTTC; CDR3aa: CASSWADRANEQFF
j_gene: TRBJ2-5; len: 16; abundance: few; v_gene: TRBV12-3/TRBV12-4; d_gene: TRBD2; CDR3nt: TGTGCCAGCAGTTTGAAGCAACTAGCGGGAGCCGAGACCCAGTACTTC; CDR3aa: CASSLKQLAGAETQYF
j_gene: TRBJ2-3; len: 18; abundance: -; v_gene: TRBV7-2; d_gene: TRBD2; CDR3nt: TGTGCCAGCAGCTTTCCGAAGGTAGCGGGAGGGGACACAGATACGCAGTATTTT; CDR3aa: CASSFPKVAGGDTDTQYF
j_gene: TRBJ1-5; len: 14; abundance: once; v_gene: TRBV28; d_gene: -; CDR3nt: TGTGCCAGCAGCCGACTTGAGGGCAATCAGCCCCAGCATTTT; CDR3aa: CASSRLEGNQPQHF
j_gene: TRBJ1-2; len: 14; abundance: -; v_gene: TRBV20-1; d_gene: TRBD1; CDR3nt: TGCAGTGCTAGAGATAGGACAGGGGGCGATGGCTACACCTTC; CDR3aa: CSARDRTGGDGYTF
j_gene: TRBJ2-3; len: 17; abundance: -; v_gene: TRBV27; d_gene: TRBD2; CDR3nt: TGTGCCAGCAGCGAACTAGCGGGAGGGACTCGGAGAGATACGCAGTATTTT; CDR3aa: CASSELAGGTRRDTQYF
j_gene: TRBJ2-1; len: 12; abundance: few; v_gene: TRBV12-3/TRBV12-4; d_gene: -; CDR3nt: TGTGCCAGCAGTTTATTTGGTTGGGAGCAGTTCTTC; CDR3aa: CASSLFGWEQFF
j_gene: TRBJ1-6; len: 16; abundance: few; v_gene: TRBV5-1; d_gene: -; CDR3nt: TGCGCCAGCAGCTTGGCAGCCTATGGGCCTAATTCACCCCTCCACTTT; CDR3aa: CASSLAAYGPNSPLHF
j_gene: TRBJ1-2; len: 13; abundance: -; v_gene: TRBV7-9; d_gene: -; CDR3nt: TGTGCCAGCAGCGGGCAGGCGAGCTATGGCTACACCTTC; CDR3aa: CASSGQASYGYTF
j_gene: TRBJ2-7; len: 13; abundance: few; v_gene: TRBV9; d_gene: -; CDR3nt: TGTGCCAGCAGCGGGGGGACTCTCTACGAGCAGTACTTC; CDR3aa: CASSGGTLYEQYF
j_gene: TRBJ2-7; len: 18; abundance: -; v_gene: TRBV15; d_gene: -; CDR3nt: TGTGCCACCAGCACCCGGGGGTTAGGTAGCGCGAACGACTACGAGCAGTACTTC; CDR3aa: CATSTRGLGSANDYEQYF
j_gene: TRBJ2-3; len: 16; abundance: -; v_gene: TRBV4-3; d_gene: TRBD1; CDR3nt: TGCGCCAGCAGCCCCCCCGACAGGGGGAACACAGATACGCAGTATTTT; CDR3aa: CASSPPDRGNTDTQYF
j_gene: TRBJ1-1; len: 14; abundance: -; v_gene: TRBV3-1; d_gene: -; CDR3nt: TGTGCCAGCAGCCTCGGACGGTCGGTCACTGAAGCTTTCTTT; CDR3aa: CASSLGRSVTEAFF
j_gene: TRBJ2-7; len: 13; abundance: -; v_gene: TRBV29-1; d_gene: -; CDR3nt: TGCAGCGTTGTTTTTCGGGGTCACTACGAGCAGTACTTC; CDR3aa: CSVVFRGHYEQYF
j_gene: TRBJ2-7; len: 13; abundance: few; v_gene: TRBV29-1; d_gene: -; CDR3nt: TGCAGCGTCCGGACCGGGCCAATCTCCGAGCAGTACTTC; CDR3aa: CSVRTGPISEQYF